This T cell receptor beta chain stems from a study of T cell changes during pregnancy in multiple sclerosis. Some clones are missing from TCRdb's copy, which holds only in-frame ones; the method was immunoSEQ multiplex PCR. This table has tens of thousands of clones, more than 80% appearing once. V shed 8 bases and J shed 3 bases, with 17 bases lying between them. This CDR3 is built from 15 residues. The germline gives CDR1 MNHNS, CDR2 SASEGT. This receptor was identified in a female donor with multiple sclerosis, enrolled in a pregnancy study. Specimen: CD4+ T cells from peripheral blood mononuclear cells, collected before pregnancy. This sequence joins TRBV6-1 and TRBJ1-5; D not certain. The CDR3 DNA is TGTGCCAGCGAGGGAGGGAAGGGCGACAATCAGCCCCAGCATTTT. Protein sequence: CASEGGKGDNQPQHF.